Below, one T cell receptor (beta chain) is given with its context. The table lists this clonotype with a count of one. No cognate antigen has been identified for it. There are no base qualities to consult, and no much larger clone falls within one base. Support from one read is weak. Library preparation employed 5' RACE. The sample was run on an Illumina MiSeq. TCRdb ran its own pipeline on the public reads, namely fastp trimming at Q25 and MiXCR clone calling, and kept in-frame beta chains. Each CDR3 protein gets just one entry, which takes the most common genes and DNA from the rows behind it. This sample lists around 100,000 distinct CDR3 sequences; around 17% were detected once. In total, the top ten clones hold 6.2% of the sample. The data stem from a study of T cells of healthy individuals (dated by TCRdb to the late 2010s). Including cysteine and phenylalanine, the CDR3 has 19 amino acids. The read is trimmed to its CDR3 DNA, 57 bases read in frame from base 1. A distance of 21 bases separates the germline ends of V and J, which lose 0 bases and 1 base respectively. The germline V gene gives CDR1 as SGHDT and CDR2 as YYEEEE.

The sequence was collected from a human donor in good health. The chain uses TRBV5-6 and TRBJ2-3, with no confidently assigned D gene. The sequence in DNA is TGTGCCAGCAGCTTGGCCCCTCGACCGCCCTGGCCCCGCACAGATACGCAGTATTTT. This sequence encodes CASSLAPRPPWPRTDTQYF.